Below, one T cell receptor beta chain is given with its context. Its antigen target is currently unknown. Base qualities are not at hand, and no much larger clone is one base apart. The CDR3, from cysteine to phenylalanine, totals 16 residues. Only the CDR3 portion is preserved as DNA: 48 bases, with reading frame beginning at the first base. V loses 0 bases of germline sequence and J loses 2 bases, and the interval between the two ends is 14 bases. Sequences LGHNA (CDR1) and YNFKEQ (CDR2) are obtained from the germline V gene. The data are from a study of T cell changes during pregnancy in multiple sclerosis (dated 2019 in TCRdb). Looking at the study overall: Changes in the T cell repertoire over the course of pregnancy were examined in this study in women with multiple sclerosis.

The protocol used for the library was the immunoSEQ multiplex PCR assay. In its TCRdb copy, this immuneACCESS table keeps in-frame sequences only and misses some clones. Where compared with another copy, unresolved V genes explain less than half of these, and the others have no known cause. Recorded for this sample are 20,000 to 30,000 clones; roughly nine tenths of them occurred a single time. 9.4% of the sample comes from the top ten. The sequence links TRBV4-2 to TRBJ2-7; a tentative D match to TRBD2 spans 6 bases. The sequence came from a female donor in good health, enrolled as a control in a pregnancy study. The sample in question was CD8+ T cells from peripheral blood mononuclear cells, obtained in the third trimester of pregnancy. Here is the DNA: TGTGCCAGCAGCCAAGAGGGGCGGGGCGTAGCCTACGAGCAGTACTTC. Its translation reads: CASSQEGRGVAYEQYF.